These 28 T cell receptor beta chains share one sample of origin, sequenced in a study of blood T cell repertoires in COVID-19. The repertoire was sequenced with immunoSEQ multiplex PCR; TCRdb's copy has only in-frame clones and lacks some. Of about 120,000 clones in the sample, 82% were seen once. Sequencing was carried out using peripheral blood. The receptors stem from a human donor in a cohort sampled during active COVID-19.

The chain couples TRBV9 to TRBJ2-4, with 7 nucleotides matching TRBD1. J gave up 0 bases and V 3 bases, and 6 bases lay outside the gene matches. In germline, CDR1 is SGDLS, CDR2 YYNGEE. CDR3 length: 16 residues. CDR3 sequence reads: CASSGGQPLAKNIQYF. The CDR3 bases are TGTGCCAGCAGCGGGGGACAGCCTCTAGCCAAAAACATTCAGTACTTC.

The chain's CDR3 is CASSSTVDQPQHF. The CDR3 bases are TGTGCCAGTAGTAGCACGGTGGATCAGCCCCAGCATTTT. The chain employs TRBV19 and TRBJ1-5; D is uncertain. The V gene lost 4 bases and the J gene lost 5 bases, with 9 bases spanning the gap. CDR3 length: 13 amino acids. Germline values: CDR1 LNHDA, CDR2 SQIVND (reference sequence).

The chain combines TRBV10-3 with TRBJ1-6, with D maybe TRBD1 (6 bases). V gave up 6 bases and J gave up 6 bases, with 12 bases separating them. Germline CDR1 ENHRY, CDR2 SYGVKD. This CDR3 has 14 amino acids. The CDR3 region has the DNA TGTGCCATCAGGGGGGGGGCCATTAATTCACCCCTCCACTTT. It yields the protein CAIRGGAINSPLHF.

The genes are TRBV5-1 and TRBJ2-3, with TRBD1 matching over 8 bases. The CDR3 has 15 residues. Germline V CDR1 and CDR2: SGHRS, YFSETQ. With 6 bases clipped from V and 6 bases from J, the junction kept 12 bases outside the gene matches. The CDR3 loop reads CASKAGQGALDTQYF. The CDR3 DNA reads TGCGCCAGCAAGGCCGGACAGGGTGCACTGGATACGCAGTATTTT. Together with reference TRBV5-1 and TRBJ2-3, the CDR3 gives the full variable domain: KAGVTQTPRYLIKTRGQQVTLSCSPISGHRSVSWYQQTPGQGLQFLFEYFSETQRNKGNFPGRFSGRQFSNSRSEMNVSTLELGDSALYLCASKAGQGALDTQYFGPGTRLTVL.

The V gene is TRBV6-5, the J gene TRBJ2-7; 8 bases fit TRBD2. Unmatched junction bases numbered 8, after V lost 5 bases and J lost 5 bases. The V gene's germline CDR1 is MNHEY and CDR2 SVGAGI. The CDR3 is made up of 14 amino acids. CDR3 in amino acids: CASSLSGGRDEQYF. DNA of the CDR3: TGTGCCAGCAGTCTATCGGGGGGGAGGGACGAGCAGTACTTC.

The chain recombines TRBV5-1 with TRBJ1-6; D uncertain. Trimming pared 3 bases from V and 9 bases from J, leaving 13 bases between. The germline V gene encodes CDR1 SGHRS and CDR2 YFSETQ. This CDR3 comprises 14 residues. The CDR3 loop is CASSWAALGSPLHF. CDR3 sequence (DNA): TGCGCCAGCAGCTGGGCAGCCCTTGGTTCACCCCTCCACTTT.

The chain links TRBV5-1 to TRBJ2-3; perhaps TRBD2 as D (6 bases). CDR1 SGHRS and CDR2 YFSETQ come from the germline V gene. V gave up 0 bases and J gave up 5 bases, with 13 bases separating them. This CDR3 has 15 residues. CDR3 region: CASSLVRGDQDTQYF. Here the CDR3 DNA reads TGCGCCAGCAGCTTGGTGCGGGGAGATCAAGATACGCAGTATTTT.

The sample holds a few counts of this clone. This chain connects TRBV5-1 to TRBJ1-1, with 8 bases identical to TRBD1. J lost 0 bases, V lost 1 base, and 14 bases had no gene match. CDR3 length: 19 amino acids. Germline values: CDR1 SGHRS, CDR2 YFSETQ. The CDR3: CASSLNPLGTGPMNTEAFF. The CDR3 nucleotides read TGCGCCAGCAGCTTGAACCCTCTCGGGACAGGCCCCATGAACACTGAAGCTTTCTTT.

V usage is TRBV5-1 and J usage is TRBJ1-5; no reliable D call. Per the germline V gene, CDR1 is SGHRS and CDR2 is YFSETQ. V lost 6 bases and J 5 bases, leaving 12 bases between the germline ends. The CDR3 sequence is 13 residues long. The CDR3 sequence is CASKLDWDQPQHF. The CDR3 coding sequence is TGCGCCAGCAAGCTGGACTGGGATCAGCCCCAGCATTTT.

The V and J genes are TRBV7-9 and TRBJ2-7, with D possibly matching TRBD1 (5 bases). The CDR3 has 12 residues. The V gene lost 2 bases and the J gene lost 5 bases, with 7 bases spanning the gap. Per germline, CDR1 SEHNR and CDR2 FQNEAQ (reference sequence). The CDR3 sequence is CASSLTGDEQYF. CDR3 in DNA: TGTGCCAGCAGCTTAACAGGAGACGAGCAGTACTTC.

V and J are TRBV7-8 and TRBJ2-3; TRBD2 might be the D (7 bases). This CDR3 region has 15 residues. Trimming removed 0 bases from V and 4 bases from J, with 11 bases in between. Germline CDR1 reads SGHVS; CDR2 reads FQNEAQ. CDR3 coding DNA: TGTGCCAGCAGCTTAGCGGGGGGGCGTTCAGATACGCAGTATTTT. Translated: CASSLAGGRSDTQYF.

The gene calls are TRBV7-8 and TRBJ2-6, with 9 nucleotides matching TRBD1. CDR3 length: 17 amino acids. CDR1 is SGHVS, CDR2 FQNEAQ, per germline. Trimming removed 6 bases from V and 2 bases from J; junction bases left unmatched: 8. Here the CDR3 DNA reads TGTGCCAGCAGTCTGGGGACAGGGTACGCTGGGGCCAACGTCCTGACTTTC. Protein: CASSLGTGYAGANVLTF.

The chain uses TRBV5-4 and TRBJ2-1; 7 bases agree with TRBD1. This CDR3 contains 15 residues. Unmatched junction bases numbered 6, after V lost 1 base and J lost 5 bases. Germline V lookup: CDR1 SGHNT, CDR2 YYREEE (reference sequence). The chain's CDR3 is CASSLKGTVNNEQFF. The DNA for the CDR3 is TGTGCCAGCAGCTTGAAGGGGACAGTTAACAATGAGCAGTTCTTC.

The chain has TRBV14 and TRBJ1-2; D remains unclear. Per germline, CDR1 SGHDN and CDR2 FVKESK. This CDR3 contains 15 residues. The V and J ends lost 1 base and 2 bases respectively, with 11 bases between them. The CDR3 is CASSQAFGQNYGYTF. Written as DNA, the CDR3 is TGTGCCAGCAGCCAAGCCTTTGGTCAGAACTATGGCTACACCTTC.

V gene TRBV4-3 combines with J gene TRBJ1-1, with TRBD1 identical over 9 bases. Losses at the gene ends were 0 bases for V and 3 bases for J; bases not matched to a gene: 23. The CDR3 length is 22 residues. In germline, CDR1 is LGHNA, CDR2 YSLEER. The CDR3 loop reads CASSQERDRVRTETIGHTEAFF. CDR3 nucleotide sequence: TGCGCCAGCAGCCAAGAGCGGGACAGGGTAAGGACAGAAACAATCGGACACACTGAAGCTTTCTTT.

This clone showed up just once. The chain has TRBV6-6 and TRBJ1-4, with 9 positions matching TRBD1. The V gene's germline CDR1 is MNHNY and CDR2 SVGAGI (reference sequence). This CDR3 has 15 residues. With V trimmed by 6 bases and J by 7 bases, 9 bases remained unmatched. CDR3 coding DNA: TGTGCCAGCAGCGACACCGGGACAGGGTTTGAAAAACTGTTTTTT. Translation: CASSDTGTGFEKLFF.

The V gene is TRBV6-4, the J gene TRBJ1-2; 8 positions match TRBD1. Trimming took 7 bases from V and 6 from J; bases not matched to a gene: 16. Germline V CDR1 and CDR2: MRHNA, SNTAGT. This CDR3 region has 16 residues. The CDR3 loop reads CASTYSPPGGNHGYTF. In DNA form, the CDR3 reads TGTGCCAGCACCTACTCCCCGCCAGGGGGCAATCATGGCTACACCTTC.

For the CDR3, the DNA is TGTGCCAGTACCGGGACAGGGGGCTCCCCCTACAATGAGCAGTTCTTC. It is translated as CASTGTGGSPYNEQFF. The gene calls are TRBV19 and TRBJ2-1; 12 bases fit TRBD1. Germline V CDR1 and CDR2: LNHDA, SQIVND (reference sequence). V shed 7 bases, J shed 2 bases, and the junction held 6 bases outside the gene matches. The CDR3 is 16 residues long.

V and J are TRBV7-8 and TRBJ2-1; 9 nucleotides agree with TRBD1. CDR1 SGHVS and CDR2 FQNEAQ come from the germline V gene. The CDR3 extends over 17 amino acids. V shed 3 bases and J 2 bases; nucleotides not matched to a gene: 8. The CDR3 DNA reads TGTGCCAGCAGCTTCGCACGGGACAGGGCACCCTACAATGAGCAGTTCTTC. It codes for CASSFARDRAPYNEQFF. Full variable domain (missing parts from reference TRBV7-8 and TRBJ2-1): GAGVSQSPRYKVAKRGQDVALRCDPISGHVSLFWYQQALGQGPEFLTYFQNEAQLDKSGLPSDRFFAERPEGSVSTLKIQRTQQEDSAVYLCASSFARDRAPYNEQFFGPGTRLTVL.

The genes are TRBV5-1 and TRBJ2-5; TRBD2 agrees at 13 bases. CDR3 size: 15 residues. Germline V gene data show CDR1 as SGHRS and CDR2 as YFSETQ. Trimming removed 4 bases from V and 3 bases from J; junction bases left unmatched: 3. In DNA, the CDR3 is TGCGCCAGCAGCCCGGGACTAGCGGGGAAAGAGACCCAGTACTTC. It specifies CASSPGLAGKETQYF. The full variable domain, in which reference TRBV5-1 and TRBJ2-5 provide the parts outside the CDR3, is KAGVTQTPRYLIKTRGQQVTLSCSPISGHRSVSWYQQTPGQGLQFLFEYFSETQRNKGNFPGRFSGRQFSNSRSEMNVSTLELGDSALYLCASSPGLAGKETQYFGPGTRLLVL.

The V call is TRBV4-1, the J call TRBJ1-2; D uncertain. The germline V and J ends were trimmed by 1 base and 0 bases, with 12 bases remaining between them. The CDR3 extends over 16 amino acids. The germline gives CDR1 MGHRA, CDR2 YSYEKL. The CDR3 reads CASSQGSGPPNYGYTF. CDR3 nucleotide sequence: TGCGCCAGCAGCCAAGGGTCTGGGCCTCCTAACTATGGCTACACCTTC.

The genes are TRBV15 and TRBJ1-1; D perhaps matches TRBD1 (5 bases). CDR1 is LNHNV and CDR2 is YYDKDF in the germline V gene (reference sequence). Deletions cut 5 bases from V and 1 base from J, with 8 bases between. The CDR3 has 13 amino acids. The CDR3 sequence: CATSWGENTEAFF. The CDR3 DNA sequence: TGTGCCACCAGCTGGGGGGAGAACACTGAAGCTTTCTTT. The whole variable domain, filled in from reference TRBV15 and TRBJ1-1, reads DAMVIQNPRYQVTQFGKPVTLSCSQTLNHNVMYWYQQKSSQAPKLLFHYYDKDFNNEADTPDNFQSRRPNTSFCFLDIRSPGLGDTAMYLCATSWGENTEAFFGQGTRLTVV.

This CDR3 is CASNPGDSNQPQHF. DNA for the CDR3: TGTGCCAGTAACCCAGGGGATAGCAATCAGCCCCAGCATTTT. The rearrangement uses TRBV19 and TRBJ1-5; D possibly corresponds to TRBD1 (6 bases). Trimming took 7 bases from V and 0 from J, leaving 10 bases between them. Germline V gene lookup returns CDR1 LNHDA and CDR2 SQIVND (reference sequence). The CDR3 contains 14 residues.

This sequence joins TRBV20-1 and TRBJ2-1; D call uncertain. Germline V CDR1 and CDR2: DFQATT, SNEGSKA (reference sequence). This CDR3 has 11 amino acids. The V end lost 6 bases, the J end lost 8 bases, and 11 bases lay between the germline ends. CDR3 DNA: TGCAGTGCCCTTAGAATGGATGAGCAGTTCTTC. It translates to CSALRMDEQFF.

Of note for this clone: One junction end does not reproduce the germline sequence, and a read error may be involved. V gene TRBV7-7 combines with J gene TRBJ2-5; D is perhaps TRBD2 (7 bases). Germline CDR1 and CDR2: SSHAT and FNYEAQ (reference sequence). This CDR3 is built from 17 residues. CDR3 DNA: TGTGCTAGCAGCCCGTTAGAGTCGGGGGGCCGCGGGGAGACCCAGTACTTC. Residues: CASSPLESGGRGETQYF.

The chain joins TRBV12-3 or TRBV12-4 to TRBJ1-1; perhaps TRBD1 as D (6 bases). The V gene lost 11 bases and the J gene lost 1 base, with 14 bases spanning the gap. The CDR3 sequence is 13 residues long. The CDR3 bases are TGTGCCGGCGTCGGACAGTCGAACACTGAAGCTTTCTTT. Encoded protein: CAGVGQSNTEAFF.

The chain uses TRBV3-1 (or the pseudogene TRBV3-2) and TRBJ1-2, with D possibly matching TRBD1 (6 bases). Trimming stripped 0 bases from V and 3 bases from J, with 11 bases between. The CDR3 is made up of 15 amino acids. Germline V gives CDR1 LGHDT, CDR2 YNNKEL (reference sequence). The CDR3 spells CASSQDDTGYYGYTF. Written as DNA, the CDR3 is TGTGCCAGCAGCCAAGATGATACAGGGTACTATGGCTACACCTTC.

This chain joins TRBV7-8 and TRBJ1-1; no clear D gene. Trimming removed 2 bases at V and 8 bases at J, with 15 bases between. Germline V gene data show CDR1 as SGHVS and CDR2 as FQNEAQ. The CDR3 runs 14 residues. CDR3 bases: TGTGCCAGCAGCTTAATTTCGACGGGCGGGGAAGCTTTCTTT. Protein sequence: CASSLISTGGEAFF.